This T cell receptor beta chain was sequenced in a study of shared clonotypes between healthy human individuals. The assay used deep level. TCRdb's copy holds only in-frame clones and misses some; the assay was immunoSEQ multiplex PCR. The sample lists some 2 million clones; about 95% were seen once. The CDR3 extends over 15 amino acids. The V segment lost 4 bases and the J segment 0 bases; nucleotides outside the gene matches: 2. The germline gives CDR1 SGHVS, CDR2 FNYEAQ. CD45RO-negative CD8 cells positively selected for CCR7 made up the naive population, which excluded terminally differentiated effector memory CD45RA+ cells.

This chain uses TRBV7-6 with TRBJ1-2, with 10 nucleotides matching TRBD1. The specimen sequenced was naive CD8+ T cells sorted from blood. The sequence derives from a man aged 18 to 35 in good health. The CDR3: CASSYGQGANYGYTF. The CDR3 nucleotides read TGTGCCAGCAGCTACGGACAGGGGGCTAACTATGGCTACACCTTC.